One and the same sample provided the 21 T cell receptor beta chains below, sequenced in a study of T cells after yellow fever vaccination. MiXCR was run by TCRdb on the 5' RACE reads, yielding one entry per CDR3 protein. This table has 200,000 to 250,000 distinct CDR3 sequences, about 3% appearing once. The sample here was CD4+ T cells sorted from PBMCs, taken 10 days after the yellow fever booster vaccination. The source is a man aged 18 to 30 who received the YFV17D yellow fever vaccine.

The chain carries TRBV4-1 and TRBJ2-3; D unclear. Germline-derived CDR1 and CDR2 are MGHRA and YSYEKL. The CDR3 spans 16 residues. V dropped 1 base and J dropped 2 bases, with 13 bases sitting between them. The CDR3 region is CASSQVRSLDTDTQYF. The CDR3 DNA sequence: TGCGCCAGCAGCCAAGTACGTTCCCTGGACACAGATACGCAGTATTTT.

This clonotype was seen ten or more times. The chain is built from TRBV4-1 and TRBJ2-1; D gene ambiguous. CDR1 and CDR2 (germline): MGHRA, YSYEKL. V was trimmed by 0 bases and J by 7 bases, leaving 13 bases between them. This CDR3 spans 15 amino acids. CDR3 region: CASSQDRVEPNEQFF. The DNA for the CDR3 is TGCGCCAGCAGCCAAGATCGGGTAGAGCCTAATGAGCAGTTCTTC.

There are many counts of this clonotype. The chain combines TRBV6-2 or TRBV6-3 with TRBJ1-1; possible D gene TRBD1, 6 bases. CDR3 size: 14 residues. V gave up 7 bases and J gave up 5 bases, with 17 bases separating them. Germline CDR1 MNHEY, CDR2 SVGEGT. CDR3 in DNA: TGTGCCAGCATCGAACAGGGAGGGGGAACTGAAGCTTTCTTT. The encoded protein is CASIEQGGGTEAFF.

This clonotype has more than one count but fewer than ten. J is TRBJ1-2 and V is TRBV28, with a possible D match to TRBD1 (5 bases). CDR1 and CDR2 (germline): MDHEN, SYDVKM. The CDR3 length is 11 residues. V was trimmed by 7 bases and J by 7 bases, leaving 10 bases between them. Here the CDR3 reads CASKGVRGYTF. DNA for the CDR3: TGTGCCAGCAAAGGGGTGCGTGGCTACACCTTC.

This clonotype was recorded a few times. V and J are TRBV7-6 and TRBJ2-3; D call uncertain. In germline, CDR1 is SGHVS, CDR2 FNYEAQ. Trimming removed 1 base at V and 5 bases at J, with 7 bases between. CDR3 length: 13 residues. Here the CDR3 DNA reads TGTGCCAGCAGCTTAGGGGTGCGAGATACGCAGTATTTT. It encodes CASSLGVRDTQYF.

This clonotype was seen a handful of times. This rearrangement joins TRBV12-3 or TRBV12-4 to TRBJ1-3, with a tentative D call TRBD1 (5 bases). Between the trimmed V and J ends, which lost 6 bases and 2 bases, there was a span of 8 bases. The CDR3 runs to 13 residues. The CDR3 DNA is TGTGCCAGCAGGGGGGTGACTGGAAACACCATATATTTT. Translated: CASRGVTGNTIYF.

This clonotype was found many times. The chain joins TRBV5-1 to TRBJ2-3; TRBD2 is a possible D gene (5 bases). The CDR3 totals 15 residues. CDR1 SGHRS and CDR2 YFSETQ come from the germline V gene. Trimming left V 0 bases short and J 4 bases short, with 12 bases between. For the CDR3, the DNA is TGCGCCAGCAGCTTGGAGCGACTTAGCGCAGATACGCAGTATTTT. Protein: CASSLERLSADTQYF.

The chain carries TRBV7-2 and TRBJ1-6; D unresolved. The ends were cut back, 4 bases at V and 7 bases at J, with 8 bases in the middle. The length of the CDR3 is 13 residues. The germline V gene has CDR1 SGHTA and CDR2 FQGNSA. CDR3 nucleotide sequence: TGTGCCAGCAGCTCGCAGGAGAATTCACCCCTCCACTTT. This sequence encodes CASSSQENSPLHF.

V usage is TRBV6-1 and J usage is TRBJ2-3; maybe TRBD1 (5 bases). Germline CDR1 MNHNS, CDR2 SASEGT. This CDR3 contains 14 residues. The CDR3 is CQVRTSMNTDTQYF. CDR3 nucleotide sequence: TGTCAGGTCCGGACATCTATGAACACAGATACGCAGTATTTT.

This clonotype has at least ten counts. This chain links TRBV12-3 or TRBV12-4 with TRBJ1-3, with D possibly matching TRBD1 (5 bases). The CDR3 runs 14 residues. V was trimmed by 6 bases and J by 7 bases, leaving 16 bases between them. CDR3 nucleotide sequence: TGTGCCAGCAGCCGGGGACCCTTCAGGAACACCATATATTTT. Encoded protein: CASSRGPFRNTIYF.

This clonotype showed up just a few times. The chain has TRBV4-2 and TRBJ2-3; 8 positions match TRBD2. This CDR3 has 15 residues. Germline lookup yields CDR1 LGHNA and CDR2 YNFKEQ. V lost 3 bases, J lost 4 bases, and 6 bases stayed unmatched. CDR3 region: CASSQSGGGPDTQYF. The CDR3 nucleotides read TGTGCCAGCAGCCAGTCGGGGGGGGGACCAGATACGCAGTATTTT.

This clonotype showed up just a few times. The chain is built from TRBV7-2 and TRBJ1-5; D is undetermined. The CDR3 has 15 residues. V lost 1 base and J lost 3, with 10 bases in between. Germline V lookup: CDR1 SGHTA, CDR2 FQGNSA. This CDR3 is CASSLEPGANQPQHF. CDR3 bases: TGTGCCAGCAGCTTAGAACCGGGAGCCAATCAGCCCCAGCATTTT.

This clonotype was recorded only once. A read error is possible here, since a much larger clone lies one base away. V and J are TRBV29-1 and TRBJ2-1; 9 bases line up with TRBD2. Unmatched junction bases numbered 5, after V lost 2 bases and J lost 9 bases. Germline assignment: CDR1 SQVTM and CDR2 ANQGSEA. The CDR3 covers 13 residues. The CDR3 DNA follows: TGCAGCGTTGAAAGTCAGACTAGCGGTGAGCAGTTCTTC. This gives the protein CSVESQTSGEQFF.

There are a few counts of this clonotype. The chain combines TRBV7-2 with TRBJ2-5; D might be TRBD1 or TRBD2, each matching 6 bases. This CDR3 has 15 residues. V lost 7 bases and J 7 bases, leaving 22 bases between the germline ends. The germline V gene has CDR1 SGHTA and CDR2 FQGNSA. CDR3 DNA sequence: TGTGCCAGCACCTCTATTGGGGGGCCCATGGGGACCCAGTACTTC. Encoded protein: CASTSIGGPMGTQYF.

There are many counts of this clonotype. This chain connects TRBV28 to TRBJ2-7; D perhaps matches TRBD2 (6 bases). This CDR3 has 15 amino acids. V shed 1 base and J shed 2 bases, with 12 bases lying between them. Germline-derived CDR1 and CDR2 are MDHEN and SYDVKM. CDR3: CASSLSGGYTYEQYV. The CDR3 nucleotides are TGTGCCAGCAGTTTATCTGGGGGGTATACCTACGAGCAGTACGTC.

This clonotype was detected a few times. The chain recombines TRBV5-5 with TRBJ2-7; 8 bases match TRBD1. CDR3 length: 13 amino acids. Germline CDR1 and CDR2: SGHKS and YYEKEE (reference sequence). J was trimmed by 7 bases and V by 4 bases; bases with no gene match: 7. CDR3 in amino acids: CASSATGVWEQYF. As DNA, the CDR3 is TGTGCCAGCAGCGCGACAGGGGTATGGGAGCAGTACTTC.

The V and J genes are TRBV14 and TRBJ2-3; TRBD2 might be the D (5 bases). V was shortened by 1 base and J by 9 bases, with 11 bases between the two germline ends. Germline V gives CDR1 SGHDN, CDR2 FVKESK. This CDR3 is built from 13 residues. The CDR3 bases are TGTGCCAGCAGCCAAGGCGGTGGCGGGACGCAGTATTTT. This codes for CASSQGGGGTQYF.

This clonotype was seen many times. This rearrangement joins TRBV4-3 to TRBJ2-1; D remains unclear. The CDR3 consists of 14 residues. V lost 1 base and J 9 bases, leaving 13 bases between the germline ends. Germline V gives CDR1 LGHNA, CDR2 YSLEER. The CDR3 DNA reads as TGCGCCAGCAGCCAAGTCAGGTCGGTGGGTGAGCAGTTCTTC. Translated: CASSQVRSVGEQFF.

This clonotype showed up many times. CDR3: CASSQATGTGGEKLFF. Written as DNA, the CDR3 is TGTGCCAGCAGCCAAGCCACCGGGACAGGGGGTGAAAAACTGTTTTTT. This sequence joins TRBV4-2 and TRBJ1-4, with 11 nucleotides matching TRBD1. The ends lost 1 base at V and 7 bases at J; junction bases unmatched: 5. Germline V gene sequence: CDR1 LGHNA, CDR2 YNFKEQ. The CDR3 has 16 amino acids.

The V gene is TRBV4-2, the J gene TRBJ1-1, with a tentative D call TRBD1 (5 bases). Germline V gives CDR1 LGHNA, CDR2 YNFKEQ. The CDR3 totals 15 residues. The V and J ends lost 3 bases and 3 bases respectively, with 14 bases between them. The CDR3 sequence is CASSQGTADDTEAFF. DNA for the CDR3: TGTGCCAGCAGCCAGGGGACCGCTGATGACACTGAAGCTTTCTTT.

This clonotype appeared many times. This chain joins TRBV7-2 and TRBJ2-1; 8 bases line up with TRBD2. V gave up 2 bases and J gave up 8 bases; unmatched junction bases: 5. Germline V lookup: CDR1 SGHTA, CDR2 FQGNSA. The CDR3 extends over 14 amino acids. Here the CDR3 DNA reads TGTGCCAGCAGCTTATTCGGGGGGGGCGATGAGCAGTTCTTC. This gives the protein CASSLFGGGDEQFF. Drawing the rest from reference TRBV7-2 and TRBJ2-1, the complete variable domain is GAGVSQSPSNKVTEKGKDVELRCDPISGHTALYWYRQSLGQGLEFLIYFQGNSAPDKSGLPSDRFSAERTGGSVSTLTIQRTQQEDSAVYLCASSLFGGGDEQFFGPGTRLTVL.